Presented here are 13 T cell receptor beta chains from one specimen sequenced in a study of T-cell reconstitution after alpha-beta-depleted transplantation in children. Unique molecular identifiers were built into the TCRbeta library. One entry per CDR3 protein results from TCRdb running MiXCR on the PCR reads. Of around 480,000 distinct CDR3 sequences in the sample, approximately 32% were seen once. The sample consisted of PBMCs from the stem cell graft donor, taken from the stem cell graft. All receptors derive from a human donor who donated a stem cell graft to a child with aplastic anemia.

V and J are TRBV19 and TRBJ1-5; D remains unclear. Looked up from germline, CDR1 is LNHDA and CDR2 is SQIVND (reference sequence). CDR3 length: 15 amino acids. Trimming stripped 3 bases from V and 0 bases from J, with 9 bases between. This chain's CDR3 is CASSMPTYSNQPQHF. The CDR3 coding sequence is TGTGCCAGTAGTATGCCCACTTATAGCAATCAGCCCCAGCATTTT.

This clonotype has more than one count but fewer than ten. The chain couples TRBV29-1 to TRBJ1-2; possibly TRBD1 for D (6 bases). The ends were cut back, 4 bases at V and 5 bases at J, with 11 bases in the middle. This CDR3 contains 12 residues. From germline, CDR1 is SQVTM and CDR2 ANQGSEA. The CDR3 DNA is TGCAGCGTTGGGGGGGCTTATTATGGCTACACCTTC. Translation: CSVGGAYYGYTF.

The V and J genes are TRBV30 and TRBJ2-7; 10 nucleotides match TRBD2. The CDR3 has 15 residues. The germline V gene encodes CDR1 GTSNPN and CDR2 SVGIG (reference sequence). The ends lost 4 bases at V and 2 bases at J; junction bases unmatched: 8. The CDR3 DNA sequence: TGTGCCTGGACTAGCGGGAGAGGTGGGGCCTACGAGCAGTACTTC. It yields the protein CAWTSGRGGAYEQYF.

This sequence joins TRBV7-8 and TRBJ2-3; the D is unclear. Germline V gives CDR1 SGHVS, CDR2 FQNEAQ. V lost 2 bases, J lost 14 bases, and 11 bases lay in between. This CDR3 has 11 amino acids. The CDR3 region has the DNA TGTGCCAGCAGCTTACGCCTTAGGTGGTATTTT. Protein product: CASSLRLRWYF. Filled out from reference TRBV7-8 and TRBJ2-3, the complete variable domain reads GAGVSQSPRYKVAKRGQDVALRCDPISGHVSLFWYQQALGQGPEFLTYFQNEAQLDKSGLPSDRFFAERPEGSVSTLKIQRTQQEDSAVYLCASSLRLRWYFGPGTRLTVL.

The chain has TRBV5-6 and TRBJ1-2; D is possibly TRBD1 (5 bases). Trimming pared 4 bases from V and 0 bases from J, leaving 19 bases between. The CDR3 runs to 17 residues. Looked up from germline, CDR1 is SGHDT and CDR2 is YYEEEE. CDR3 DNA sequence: TGTGCCAGCAGCCGCGGGACCCAGTCCTTAACTAACTATGGCTACACCTTC. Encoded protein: CASSRGTQSLTNYGYTF.

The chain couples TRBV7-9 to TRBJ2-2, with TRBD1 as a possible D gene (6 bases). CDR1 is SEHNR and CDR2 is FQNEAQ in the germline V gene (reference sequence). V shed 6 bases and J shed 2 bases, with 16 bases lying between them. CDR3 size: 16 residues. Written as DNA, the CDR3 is TGTGCCAGCAGAAAGCTCGGGACAAGTAACACCGGGGAGCTGTTTTTT. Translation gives CASRKLGTSNTGELFF.

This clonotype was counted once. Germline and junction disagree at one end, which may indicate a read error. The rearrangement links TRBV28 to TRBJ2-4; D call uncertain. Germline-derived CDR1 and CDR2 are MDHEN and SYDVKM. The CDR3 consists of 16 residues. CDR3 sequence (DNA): TGTGCCAGCAGTCCACAGAGCAGATTAGCCGAAAACATTCAGTACTTC. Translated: CASSPQSRLAENIQYF.

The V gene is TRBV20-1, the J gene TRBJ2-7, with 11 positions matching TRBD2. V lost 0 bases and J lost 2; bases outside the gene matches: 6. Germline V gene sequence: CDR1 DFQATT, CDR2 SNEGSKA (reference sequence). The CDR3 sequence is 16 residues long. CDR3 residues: CSARDGTSGITYEQYF. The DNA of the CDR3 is TGCAGTGCTAGAGATGGGACTAGCGGAATCACCTACGAGCAGTACTTC.

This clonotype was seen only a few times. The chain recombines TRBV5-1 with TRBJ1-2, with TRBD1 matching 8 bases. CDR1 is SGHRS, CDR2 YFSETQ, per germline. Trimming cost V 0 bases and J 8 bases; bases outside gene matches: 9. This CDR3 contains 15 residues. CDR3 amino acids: CASSLAGQGVLGYTF. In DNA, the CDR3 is TGCGCCAGCAGCTTGGCCGGACAGGGAGTTTTGGGCTACACCTTC.

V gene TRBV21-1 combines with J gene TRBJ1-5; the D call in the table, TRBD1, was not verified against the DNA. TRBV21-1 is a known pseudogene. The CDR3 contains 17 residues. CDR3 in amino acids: CASSKGSRQGGNQPQHF. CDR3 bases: TGTGCCAGCAGCAAAGGCAGCCGACAGGGTGGGAATCAGCCCCAGCATTTT.

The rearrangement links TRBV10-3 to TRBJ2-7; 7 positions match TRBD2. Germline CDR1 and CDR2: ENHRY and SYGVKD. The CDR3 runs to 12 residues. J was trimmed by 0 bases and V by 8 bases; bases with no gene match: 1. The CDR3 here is CAIAGDSYEQYF. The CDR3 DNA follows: TGTGCCATCGCGGGAGACTCCTACGAGCAGTACTTC.

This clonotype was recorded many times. The CDR3 DNA reads TGTGCCAGCAGCCCTGGACATAACTCTGGAAACACCATATATTTT. Amino acid sequence: CASSPGHNSGNTIYF. The chain uses TRBV7-2 and TRBJ1-3; tentative D call: TRBD1 (5 bases). V was clipped by 5 bases and J by 0 bases, with 11 bases between them. This CDR3 has 15 amino acids. The V gene's germline CDR1 is SGHTA and CDR2 FQGNSA.

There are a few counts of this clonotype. CDR3 sequence (DNA): TGTGCCAGCAGTTTAGGGACTTTGGAAGCTTTCTTT. Residues: CASSLGTLEAFF. The chain joins TRBV6-2 or TRBV6-3 to TRBJ1-1; D might be TRBD1 (5 bases). CDR1 and CDR2 from the germline V gene are MNHEY and SVGEGT. Deletions cut 4 bases from V and 8 bases from J, with 11 bases between. The CDR3 sequence is 12 residues long.